This T cell receptor beta chain was recorded in a study of PD-1 blockade in classical Hodgkin lymphoma. General study points: Patients who began taking nivolumab under 1 year after ASCT were left out. Patients who responded completely had about the same baseline diversity as newly diagnosed patients.

TCRdb keeps only in-frame clones here, not all; method: immunoSEQ multiplex PCR. The sample consists of about 23,000 clones, 71% of them appearing once. The ends lost 7 bases at V and 4 bases at J; junction bases unmatched: 10. Germline V lookup: CDR1 MNHNS, CDR2 SASEGT. The CDR3 length is 15 residues. A few counts support this clone. Its antigen is not identified. After autologous stem cell transplantation all patients relapsed, and prior brentuximab vedotin exposure differed between cohorts. This chain links TRBV6-1 with TRBJ2-5; TRBD1 matches at 9 bases. Sequenced material: peripheral blood mononuclear cells (PBMCs), taken at baseline. This clonotype originated in a human donor with classical Hodgkin lymphoma. DNA for the CDR3: TGTGCCAGCACTTCCGGGACAGGGCTCGGAGAGACCCAGTACTTC. Protein product: CASTSGTGLGETQYF.